This record concerns one T cell receptor (beta chain) sequence. Its antigen is as yet unknown. This specimen comes from a study of monozygotic twins with inflammatory bowel disease. Study results and caveats: On the inverse Simpson index, IBD patients scored lower for TCRbeta diversity than healthy co-twins. IBD patients share fewer clonotypes with other people than healthy twins do, especially with disease activity.

The UMIs carried a 6-nucleotide sample barcode, and they were added by template switching. TCRdb reprocessed the 5' RACE reads and keeps a single row for each CDR3 protein, giving no DNA. The repertoire shows 170,000 or so distinct CDR3 sequences; the top ten hold less than 8%. Investigators extracted total RNA from whole blood and did not sort T cells. The CDR3 sequence is 13 residues long. CDR1 is WNHNN, CDR2 SYGVQD, per germline (reference sequence). The J gene is TRBJ1-1, the V gene TRBV10-1; TCRdb lists TRBD1, though no DNA is available to test this call. The sequence was obtained from a human donor with ulcerative colitis or Crohn's disease, or a healthy co-twin of an affected twin (not recorded which). The sequenced material came from blood. CDR3 amino acids: CASSESQGARAFF.